This T cell receptor (beta chain) stems from a study of technical replicates of blood from several donors (dated by TCRdb to about 2017). To note about this clone: Its cognate antigen has yet to be identified. The input lacks base qualities; no much larger clone sits a single base away.

Receptors were amplified or captured by the immunoSEQ multiplex PCR assay. Not all clones reach the TCRdb copy of this immuneACCESS table, which keeps in-frame sequences only. Checked studies attribute under half of the gap to unresolved V genes and leave the rest unexplained. Counted in this sample were about 58,000 clones; about 95% of them appeared once. The ten largest clones take up 3% of the sample. The V end loses 4 bases and the J end loses 4 bases, and a stretch of 22 bases separates them. The CDR3 holds 17 amino acids from the cysteine to the phenylalanine. Only CDR3 DNA remains: 51 bases, in frame from the first base. CDR1 and CDR2 are drawn from the germline V gene: LGHNA, YSLEER.

The clonotype originates from a human donor in good health. Some clones in this sample may be carry-over from other donors' samples. Recombination linked TRBV4-3 to TRBJ1-2, with the D gene uncertain. The sample consisted of PBMCs. This receptor carries the CDR3 CASSLTRGSGLGYGYTF. The sequenced DNA is TGCGCCAGCAGCCTAACCCGCGGGTCGGGCCTTGGCTATGGCTACACCTTC.